This is a list of T cell receptor beta chains from one sample in a study of T cell changes during pregnancy in multiple sclerosis. Repertoires were generated with immunoSEQ multiplex PCR, while TCRdb's copy carries only in-frame clones and drops some. The repertoire has approximately 13,000 clones, approximately 87% of them found once; the top ten carry about 12%. This material consisted of CD8+ T cells from peripheral blood mononuclear cells, taken after pregnancy. The source of these receptors is a female donor in good health, enrolled as a control in a pregnancy study. The CDR3 runs from the conserved cysteine through the conserved F or W. Each record gives: V gene, J gene, clone size, D gene, CDR3 protein, CDR3 DNA. The D gene is left open where the match is weak. A row's size may be missing; if present it is once, few, many or a size class.

TRBV27	TRBJ1-6	-	TRBD1	CASSFGLGTGVSPLHF	TGTGCCAGCAGTTTCGGATTGGGGACAGGGGTATCACCCCTCCACTTT
TRBV11-2	TRBJ2-1	-	TRBD2	CASSLYGPSGVNEQFF	TGTGCCAGCAGCTTATACGGCCCTAGCGGGGTTAATGAGCAGTTCTTC
TRBV19	TRBJ2-3	-	-	CASSIDLETDTQYF	TGTGCCAGTAGTATAGATCTAGAAACAGATACGCAGTATTTT
TRBV7-2	TRBJ2-3	-	TRBD2	CASSLVAGAGVDTQYF	TGTGCCAGCAGCTTAGTAGCGGGGGCGGGGGTAGATACGCAGTATTTT
TRBV28	TRBJ1-6	-	-	CASSALDSRSYNSPLHF	TGTGCCAGCAGCGCCTTGGACAGCCGCTCCTATAATTCACCCCTCCACTTT
TRBV19	TRBJ2-3	-	TRBD2	CASSPRGVNTDTQYF	TGTGCCAGTAGCCCGCGGGGGGTTAACACAGATACGCAGTATTTT
TRBV7-8	TRBJ2-3	-	-	CASSAGTNLNPLTQYF	TGTGCCAGCAGTGCCGGGACAAATCTTAACCCGCTTACGCAGTATTTT
TRBV29-1	TRBJ2-7	-	TRBD1	CSVSGQGGEQYF	TGCAGCGTTTCCGGACAGGGTGGCGAGCAGTACTTC
TRBV11-3	TRBJ2-1	-	-	CASSPGSAYNEQFF	TGTGCCAGCAGCCCGGGTTCGGCCTACAATGAGCAGTTCTTC
TRBV27	TRBJ2-1	-	TRBD2	CASSLKAGGHNEQFF	TGTGCCAGCAGTTTAAAAGCGGGAGGGCACAATGAGCAGTTCTTC
TRBV28	TRBJ1-3	few	-	CASSLRGTGNTIYF	TGTGCCAGCAGTTTAAGGGGGACTGGAAACACCATATATTTT
TRBV5-4	TRBJ1-1	-	-	CASSLVSVPHRAFF	TGTGCCAGCAGCTTGGTTTCCGTCCCCCACAGGGCTTTCTTT
TRBV5-6	TRBJ2-1	-	TRBD1	CASSLFAGQGSFGEQFF	TGTGCCAGCAGCTTGTTTGCGGGACAGGGGAGTTTTGGTGAGCAGTTCTTC
TRBV28	TRBJ2-1	-	-	CASRSGAETNNEQFF	TGTGCCAGCCGTTCCGGAGCGGAGACTAACAATGAGCAGTTCTTC
TRBV5-6	TRBJ2-7	-	TRBD1	CASSGQESGKSSYEQYF	TGTGCCAGCAGCGGACAGGAGAGCGGAAAAAGCTCCTACGAGCAGTACTTC
TRBV7-9	TRBJ2-5	-	-	CASSRLEETQYF	TGTGCCAGCAGCCGGCTAGAAGAGACCCAGTACTTC
TRBV7-9	TRBJ2-2	-	TRBD1	CASSLDRGTGELFF	TGTGCCAGCAGCCTGGACAGGGGCACCGGGGAGCTGTTTTTT
TRBV27	TRBJ2-1	-	TRBD1	CASSLGTGSLNEQFF	TGTGCCAGCAGTTTAGGGACAGGGTCATTAAATGAGCAGTTCTTC
TRBV6-1	TRBJ2-1	-	-	CASSEGEGRGGNEQFF	TGTGCCAGCAGTGAAGGTGAAGGGAGAGGAGGGAATGAGCAGTTCTTC
TRBV7-8	TRBJ1-1	-	-	CASSLQTGHTEAFF	TGTGCCAGCAGCCTACAAACAGGGCACACTGAAGCTTTCTTT
TRBV5-1	TRBJ2-1	-	-	CASRGQYEQFF	TGCGCCAGCAGGGGCCAGTATGAGCAGTTCTTC
TRBV5-1	TRBJ2-6	-	-	CASSLGPTVAVGANVLTF	TGCGCCAGCAGCTTGGGTCCTACAGTGGCTGTTGGGGCCAACGTCCTGACTTTC
TRBV11-3	TRBJ1-3	-	-	CASSLRAGRGNTIYF	TGTGCCAGCAGCTTAAGGGCAGGGCGTGGAAACACCATATATTTT
TRBV28	TRBJ2-7	-	TRBD1	CASLPGQGRYEQYF	TGTGCCAGCCTTCCGGGACAGGGGAGGTACGAGCAGTACTTC
TRBV5-1	TRBJ2-7	-	-	CASSSPGQTYEQYF	TGCGCCAGCAGCTCACCTGGGCAGACCTACGAGCAGTACTTC
TRBV19	TRBJ2-5	-	-	CASLGQGETQYF	TGTGCCAGTCTCGGACAAGGGGAGACCCAGTACTTC
TRBV19	TRBJ1-1	-	-	CASSIQVAAKLF	TGTGCCAGTAGTATTCAGGTGGCAGCCAAACTCTTC
TRBV7-9	TRBJ2-7	once	-	CASSLGTSTQYF	TGTGCCAGCAGCTTAGGTACGTCGACTCAGTACTTC
TRBV11-2	TRBJ2-7	few	-	CASSLGAGPYEQYF	TGTGCCAGCAGCTTAGGGGCAGGCCCCTACGAGCAGTACTTC
TRBV5-6	TRBJ2-2	-	TRBD1	CASSWGTGYTGELFF	TGTGCCAGCAGCTGGGGGACAGGGTACACCGGGGAGCTGTTTTTT
TRBV6-1	TRBJ1-1	-	TRBD1	CASVQGVRTEAFF	TGTGCCAGCGTACAGGGGGTGAGGACTGAAGCTTTCTTT
TRBV7-2	TRBJ2-7	-	TRBD2	CASSLAQGLAAYEQYF	TGTGCCAGCAGCTTAGCGCAAGGACTAGCCGCTTACGAGCAGTACTTC
TRBV19	TRBJ2-7	-	TRBD2	CASSAHTGTTYEQYF	TGTGCCAGTAGTGCCCACACCGGGACTACTTACGAGCAGTACTTC
TRBV15	TRBJ2-7	-	-	CATSRDRTETYEQYF	TGTGCCACCAGCAGAGATAGGACAGAAACCTACGAGCAGTACTTC
TRBV7-8	TRBJ2-3	-	TRBD2	CASSSTTSGHTDTQYF	TGTGCCAGCAGCTCTACGACTAGCGGCCACACAGATACGCAGTATTTT
TRBV5-1	TRBJ2-7	once	-	CASSLAGGVSSYEQYF	TGCGCCAGCAGCTTGGCCGGCGGGGTCTCCTCCTACGAGCAGTACTTC
TRBV6-5	TRBJ1-1	-	-	CASSYFPPVNTEAFF	TGTGCCAGCAGTTACTTCCCCCCGGTGAACACTGAAGCTTTCTTT
TRBV4-3	TRBJ2-1	-	-	CASSQGAGTGPHMGLNEQFF	TGCGCCAGCAGCCAAGGGGCCGGGACTGGGCCTCATATGGGACTCAATGAGCAGTTCTTC
TRBV13	TRBJ2-1	-	-	CASRKGSGRVQFF	TGTGCCAGCCGAAAAGGGTCCGGGAGAGTACAGTTCTTC
TRBV7-6	TRBJ1-1	once	TRBD1	CASATGTGNTEAFF	TGTGCCAGCGCCACCGGGACAGGGAACACTGAAGCTTTCTTT
TRBV11-2	TRBJ1-1	-	-	CASSLLAQGINTEAFF	TGTGCCAGCAGCTTACTGGCCCAGGGGATTAACACTGAAGCTTTCTTT
TRBV6-5	TRBJ2-7	-	TRBD2	CASGPTSGTYEQYF	TGTGCCAGCGGACCCACCAGCGGGACCTACGAGCAGTACTTC
TRBV7-9	TRBJ2-7	once	-	CASSPDKQIPEQYF	TGTGCCAGCAGCCCCGACAAACAAATCCCCGAGCAGTACTTC
TRBV6-4	TRBJ2-6	-	TRBD2	CASSDSGLAGGGGANVLTF	TGTGCCAGCAGTGACTCGGGACTAGCGGGAGGCGGTGGGGCCAACGTCCTGACTTTC
TRBV6-4	TRBJ2-1	-	TRBD2	CASSDSRGGADEQFF	TGTGCCAGCAGTGACTCTCGCGGGGGGGCCGATGAGCAGTTCTTC
TRBV4-1	TRBJ2-7	-	-	CASSHGQGGAYEQYF	TGCGCCAGCAGCCACGGGCAGGGAGGCGCCTACGAGCAGTACTTC
TRBV4-1	TRBJ1-1	-	TRBD1	CASSQEGVETGGDTEAFF	TGCGCCAGCAGCCAAGAGGGGGTCGAGACAGGGGGAGACACTGAAGCTTTCTTT
TRBV6-5	TRBJ2-1	-	-	CASRSTRWNEQFF	TGTGCCAGCAGATCCACTAGATGGAATGAGCAGTTCTTC